The next 20 T cell receptor beta chains were all read from a single sample in a study of CDR3 diversity in severe acne (dated by TCRdb to 2018 to 2020). The library was prepared using PCR. The sequencer listed for this sample is Illumina HiSeq 2000. In TCRdb, the public reads were trimmed at Q25 with fastp and aligned with MiXCR, with productive beta chains retained. One record per CDR3 amino acid sequence lists the most common genes and DNA. This sample has about 98,000 distinct CDR3 sequences in its table, and roughly half of those were observed once. The leading ten clones occupy roughly 12% of the sample. Sequencing was done on a sample of blood. The receptors were gathered from a male donor with acne.

Of note for this clonotype: Germline and junction disagree at one end, which may indicate a read error. The chain is built from TRBV29-1 and TRBJ2-5; D might be TRBD2 (6 bases). The CDR3 spans 15 residues. The germline V gene has CDR1 SQVTM and CDR2 ANQGSEA. The CDR3 bases are TGCAGCGTTATCAGGCGCCAGGGCTATCGGGAGACCCAGCACTTC. Translating gives CSVIRRQGYRETQHF. Based on the CDR3 plus reference TRBV29-1 and TRBJ2-5, the full variable domain is SAVISQKPSRDICQRGTSLTIQCQVDSQVTMMFWYRQQPGQSLTLIATANQGSEATYESGFVIDKFPISRPNLTFSTLTVSNMSPEDSSIYLCSVIRRQGYRETQHFGPGTRLLVL.

Note on this clonotype: It may be a read error: a sequence one base away is much more abundant. CDR3: CSARVSRDGHPSLRYGHTF. CDR3 in DNA: TGCAGTGCTAGAGTTTCGAGAGATGGACATCCCTCACTCCGGTATGGCCACACCTTC. The J gene is TRBJ1-2, the V gene TRBV20-1; TRBD1 is a possible D gene (5 bases). Germline CDR1 and CDR2: DFQATT and SNEGSKA (reference sequence). The CDR3 is made up of 19 amino acids.

This clonotype has at least ten counts. V usage is TRBV4-1 and J usage is TRBJ2-5; TRBD2 aligns across 11 bases. Germline V gene lookup returns CDR1 MGHRA and CDR2 YSYEKL. The V segment lost 1 base and the J segment 1 base; nucleotides outside the gene matches: 8. This CDR3 region has 18 residues. In DNA, the CDR3 is TGCGCCAGCAGCCAAGGCCAGATACTAGCGGGAGTCCAAGAGACCCAGTACTTC. Protein product: CASSQGQILAGVQETQYF.

This clonotype is medium-sized (0.01 to 0.1%) by share. The chain combines TRBV24-1 with TRBJ2-7; D gene unclear. The CDR3 length is 14 residues. Trimming left V 3 bases short and J 1 base short, with 9 bases between. Germline V gene lookup returns CDR1 KGHDR and CDR2 SFDVKD. In DNA, the CDR3 is TGTGCCACCAGTGATCCCGGCCGATCCTACGAGCAGTACTTC. This codes for CATSDPGRSYEQYF.

This CDR3 is CSAGGLAVYNEQFF. Written as DNA, the CDR3 is TGCAGTGCTGGAGGATTGGCGGTCTACAATGAGCAGTTCTTC. The chain recombines TRBV20-1 with TRBJ2-1, with D perhaps matching TRBD2 (5 bases). CDR1 is DFQATT, CDR2 SNEGSKA, per germline (reference sequence). Trimming removed 5 bases at V and 3 bases at J, with 14 bases between. The CDR3 loop spans 14 amino acids.

Of note for this clonotype: Germline is not matched at one junction end, which may reflect a read error. V and J are TRBV10-3 and TRBJ2-7; TRBD2 aligns across 10 bases. CDR3 size: 16 residues. Germline values: CDR1 ENHRY, CDR2 SYGVKD. The CDR3 DNA sequence: TGTGCCATCAGCGGCGGCCTAGCGGGAGACGGCTACGAGCAGCACTTC. Translation gives CAISGGLAGDGYEQHF.

This clonotype was observed a handful of times. The gene calls are TRBV25-1 and TRBJ2-6, with a weak D call TRBD2 (6 bases). The V end lost 2 bases, the J end lost 2 bases, and 10 bases lay between the germline ends. The CDR3 is 16 residues long. Germline V gene sequence: CDR1 MGHDK, CDR2 SYGVNS. CDR3: CASSENWRAGANVLTF. DNA of the CDR3: TGTGCCAGCAGTGAAAATTGGAGGGCTGGGGCCAACGTCCTGACTTTC.

This clonotype is categorized as medium-sized (0.01 to 0.1%). This chain connects TRBV20-1 to TRBJ2-5, with D perhaps TRBD2 (5 bases). V lost 6 bases, J lost 2 bases, and 16 bases lay in between. This CDR3 is 14 amino acids long. Germline V lookup: CDR1 DFQATT, CDR2 SNEGSKA (reference sequence). In DNA form, the CDR3 reads TGCAGTGCCTCTCCGGGAAGCGGTCAAGAGACCCAGTACTTC. It is translated as CSASPGSGQETQYF.

The genes are TRBV20-1 and TRBJ2-3, with TRBD2 matching 8 bases. V shed 5 bases, J shed 5 bases, and the junction held 15 bases outside the gene matches. The CDR3 spans 16 residues. Germline V gives CDR1 DFQATT, CDR2 SNEGSKA (reference sequence). Here the CDR3 reads CSAGPLLAVLVDTQYF. As DNA, the CDR3 is TGCAGTGCTGGACCACTACTAGCGGTCTTAGTAGATACGCAGTATTTT.

This clonotype is labeled as medium-sized (0.01 to 0.1%). The rearrangement links TRBV7-2 to TRBJ2-5; 9 nucleotides line up with TRBD2. This CDR3 spans 14 amino acids. Germline V gene sequence: CDR1 SGHTA, CDR2 FQGNSA. Trimming cost V 5 bases and J 5 bases; bases outside gene matches: 6. The CDR3 DNA reads as TGTGCCAGCAGCACGGGACTAGCTACGGAGACCCAGTACTTC. This translates into CASSTGLATETQYF.

With respect to this clonotype: Because it lacks the conserved phenylalanine or tryptophan at the end, this CDR3 is likely a read error. The J gene is TRBJ1-1, the V gene TRBV7-2; TRBD1 aligns across 8 bases. CDR1 is SGHTA, CDR2 FQGNSA, per germline. V was pared by 8 bases and J by 1 base, with 6 bases of the junction left unmatched. The CDR3 length is 14 residues. CDR3 nucleotide sequence: TGTGCCAGCGGACCGGACAGGGAGAACACTGAAGCTTTCTAT. Protein: CASGPDRENTEAFY.

This clonotype was found many times. The chain recombines TRBV29-1 with TRBJ2-3, with D perhaps matching TRBD2 (7 bases). CDR1 and CDR2 (germline): SQVTM, ANQGSEA. The V gene lost 8 bases and the J gene lost 9 bases, with 18 bases spanning the gap. This CDR3 is 12 amino acids long. The CDR3 DNA follows: TGCAGCCCCCGTGAGTGGGGGGGCACGCAGTATTTT. It encodes CSPREWGGTQYF.

This clonotype was seen many times. The V and J genes are TRBV19 and TRBJ2-7, with TRBD1 matching 11 bases. The CDR3 is 14 amino acids. V gave up 5 bases and J gave up 4 bases; unmatched junction bases: 4. The germline V gene has CDR1 LNHDA and CDR2 SQIVND (reference sequence). Here the CDR3 DNA reads TGTGCCAGTAGTTCGGACAGGGGGCGGTACGAGCAGTACTTC. Translated, it gives CASSSDRGRYEQYF.

This sequence joins TRBV7-6 and TRBJ1-2; tentatively, D is TRBD1 (6 bases). Trimming took off 4 bases at V and 2 bases at J, with 8 bases between the two ends. Germline V gene data show CDR1 as SGHVS and CDR2 as FNYEAQ. The length of the CDR3 is 13 residues. CDR3 sequence reads: CASSSGTNYGYTF. CDR3 nucleotides: TGTGCCAGCAGCTCCGGGACAAACTATGGCTACACCTTC.

The chain is built from TRBV10-1 and TRBJ2-3; D gene uncertain. The germline CDR1 and CDR2 sequences are WNHNN and SYGVQD (reference sequence). V lost 2 bases, J lost 6 bases, and 9 bases lay in between. The CDR3 has 13 residues. The CDR3: CASSEAVQDTQYF. In nucleotides, the CDR3 is TGCGCCAGCAGTGAGGCAGTGCAGGATACGCAGTATTTT.

CDR3 nucleotide sequence: TGTGCCAGCAGTACGACTAGCGGGACTTTTTCCTACGAGCAGTACTTC. It is translated as CASSTTSGTFSYEQYF. The chain couples TRBV7-9 to TRBJ2-7; 11 bases map to TRBD2. After removal of 6 bases from V and 1 base from J, the junction contained 8 bases not matched to a gene. Germline V lookup: CDR1 SEHNR, CDR2 FQNEAQ (reference sequence). This CDR3 spans 16 amino acids.

This clonotype came up many times. The chain recombines TRBV20-1 with TRBJ2-1; 10 positions match TRBD2. The germline V gene encodes CDR1 DFQATT and CDR2 SNEGSKA (reference sequence). V was pared by 2 bases and J by 4 bases, with 5 bases of the junction left unmatched. The CDR3 loop spans 15 amino acids. CDR3 sequence (DNA): TGCAGTGCTAGACCCACTAGCGGGAATTACAATGAGCAGTTCTTC. Translating gives CSARPTSGNYNEQFF.

The V gene is TRBV24-1, the J gene TRBJ1-5; D is ambiguous. The V and J ends lost 3 bases and 5 bases respectively, with 7 bases between them. The CDR3 consists of 13 residues. The germline V gene encodes CDR1 KGHDR and CDR2 SFDVKD. The CDR3 nucleotides read TGTGCCACCAGTGATCGCGGGGATCAGCCCCAGCATTTT. This gives the protein CATSDRGDQPQHF.

In the case of this clonotype: One end of the junction is discordant with germline, which a read error may explain. The chain employs TRBV12-3 or TRBV12-4 and TRBJ2-2; either TRBD1 or TRBD2 may fit D (5 bases each). The CDR3 runs to 14 residues. The CDR3 DNA reads TGTGCCAGCAGTCCCCGGACGGAGACCGGGGCGCTGTTTTTT. This gives the protein CASSPRTETGALFF.

This clonotype was seen ten or more times. The rearrangement uses TRBV11-2 and TRBJ2-1; D possibly corresponds to TRBD2 (7 bases). Trimming stripped 8 bases from V and 9 bases from J, with 14 bases between. The CDR3 loop spans 12 amino acids. Germline V gene lookup returns CDR1 SGHAT and CDR2 FQNNGV. The CDR3 loop reads CASWAGAGEQFF. The CDR3 bases are TGTGCCAGCTGGGCGGGGGCGGGTGAGCAGTTCTTC.